One and the same sample provided the 21 T cell receptor beta chains below, sequenced in a study of blood T cell repertoires in COVID-19. Libraries were prepared by immunoSEQ multiplex PCR; TCRdb keeps only in-frame clonotypes and omits some of them. In the table there are 280,000 or so clones, around 85% of which are singletons. Specimen: PBMCs or T cells enriched from blood (not recorded which). The receptors originated from a woman aged 45-65 years who had recovered from COVID-19.

CDR3 sequence (DNA): TGTGCCAGTACCGACAGCCCTTTCTATGGCTACACCTTC. This encodes CASTDSPFYGYTF. This chain uses TRBV19 with TRBJ1-2, with TRBD1 as a possible D gene (5 bases). The CDR3 runs 13 residues. V was cut by 7 bases and J by 4 bases, with 13 bases left in between. Germline CDR1 and CDR2: LNHDA and SQIVND (reference sequence).

This CDR3 reads CASSEVGTGHYNEQFF. CDR3 nucleotide sequence: TGTGCCAGCAGTGAAGTTGGGACAGGACACTACAATGAGCAGTTCTTC. The chain combines TRBV9 with TRBJ2-1, with TRBD1 matching 8 bases. This CDR3 comprises 16 residues. The ends lost 5 bases at V and 3 bases at J; junction bases unmatched: 10. In germline, CDR1 is SGDLS, CDR2 YYNGEE. Full variable domain (outside the CDR3, taken from reference TRBV9 and TRBJ2-1): DSGVTQTPKHLITATGQRVTLRCSPRSGDLSVYWYQQSLDQGLQFLIQYYNGEERAKGNILERFSAQQFPDLHSELNLSSLELGDSALYFCASSEVGTGHYNEQFFGPGTRLTVL.

The J gene is TRBJ2-1, the V gene TRBV5-8; D may be TRBD2 (6 bases). The germline V and J ends were trimmed by 3 bases and 2 bases, with 15 bases remaining between them. This CDR3 is 16 amino acids long. CDR1 and CDR2 (germline): SGHTS, YDEGEE. CDR3 nucleotide sequence: TGTGCCAGCAGCTGGGATCTAGCGAACGCCTACAATGAGCAGTTCTTC. This translates into CASSWDLANAYNEQFF.

This clone occurred a few times. The rearrangement joins TRBV5-6 to TRBJ1-5; no clear D gene. The CDR3 has 15 residues. V was clipped by 2 bases and J by 3 bases, with 12 bases between them. Looked up from germline, CDR1 is SGHDT and CDR2 is YYEEEE. The CDR3 coding sequence is TGTGCCAGCAGCTTTTCACTAAATTTCAATCAGCCCCAGCATTTT. Residues: CASSFSLNFNQPQHF.

This chain uses TRBV19 with TRBJ1-2; D uncertain. The germline gives CDR1 LNHDA, CDR2 SQIVND (reference sequence). CDR3 length equals 17 residues. V was shortened by 5 bases and J by 8 bases, with 27 bases between the two germline ends. In DNA, the CDR3 is TGTGCCAGTAGTGCTAGCGGCGTCGGGTCGCCGGATTTAGGCTACACCTTC. As protein: CASSASGVGSPDLGYTF.

The rearrangement joins TRBV3-1 (or the pseudogene TRBV3-2) to TRBJ2-7; 7 bases map to TRBD2. Germline trimming cut 1 base from V and 0 bases from J; bases unmatched to any gene: 6. Germline CDR1 reads LGHDT; CDR2 reads YNNKEL (reference sequence). This CDR3 has 16 residues. The CDR3 DNA is TGTGCCAGCAGCCAAGCACTAGCGCGGAGCTCCTACGAGCAGTACTTC. It specifies CASSQALARSSYEQYF.

V is TRBV6-4 and J is TRBJ2-2, with a tentative D call TRBD2 (6 bases). The CDR3 has 14 residues. The V gene's germline CDR1 is MRHNA and CDR2 SNTAGT. Trimming shortened V by 6 bases and J by 0 bases, and 8 bases separated the two germline ends. The CDR3 DNA follows: TGTGCCAGCAGGGAGGGAACGAACACCGGGGAGCTGTTTTTT. It yields the protein CASREGTNTGELFF.

The table lists this clone with a few counts. CDR3 region: CASSQVDLLPFSGNTIYF. Written as DNA, the CDR3 is TGCGCCAGCAGCCAAGTCGACTTATTACCTTTCTCCGGAAACACCATATATTTT. The chain is built from TRBV4-1 and TRBJ1-3; D gene uncertain. The germline V and J ends were trimmed by 1 base and 4 bases, with 20 bases remaining between them. The CDR3 runs to 18 residues. Germline CDR1 MGHRA, CDR2 YSYEKL.

Only one count was recorded for this clone. The chain has TRBV15 and TRBJ1-2, with D hard to call. The germline gives CDR1 LNHNV, CDR2 YYDKDF (reference sequence). This CDR3 has 16 residues. V was clipped by 0 bases and J by 5 bases, with 16 bases between them. The CDR3: CATSRDSAYYGYGYTF. The CDR3 bases are TGTGCCACCAGCAGAGATTCGGCCTATTACGGGTATGGCTACACCTTC. Drawing the rest from reference TRBV15 and TRBJ1-2, the complete variable domain is DAMVIQNPRYQVTQFGKPVTLSCSQTLNHNVMYWYQQKSSQAPKLLFHYYDKDFNNEADTPDNFQSRRPNTSFCFLDIRSPGLGDTAMYLCATSRDSAYYGYGYTFGSGTRLTVV.

This chain uses TRBV6-5 with TRBJ1-2, with TRBD1 matching 11 bases. There are 12 residues in the CDR3. Trimming at V came to 7 bases and at J to 7 bases, leaving 2 bases not matched to a gene. Germline V CDR1 and CDR2: MNHEY, SVGAGI. CDR3 bases: TGTGCCAGCAAGGACAGGGGGCTTGGCTACACCTTC. Translated: CASKDRGLGYTF.

V and J are TRBV2 and TRBJ1-2; 7 positions agree with TRBD1. Germline assignment: CDR1 SNHLY and CDR2 FYNNEI. This CDR3 is built from 13 residues. V shed 1 base and J 8 bases; nucleotides not matched to a gene: 4. The CDR3 bases are TGTGCCAGCAGTGAAGGACAGGGAAGCGGCTACACCTTC. It is translated as CASSEGQGSGYTF.

In this sample, this clone turned up a few times. The chain joins TRBV9 to TRBJ2-2; 8 nucleotides match TRBD1. Germline trimming cut 4 bases from V and 5 bases from J; bases unmatched to any gene: 13. This CDR3 comprises 17 residues. CDR1 is SGDLS, CDR2 YYNGEE, per germline. The CDR3 protein is CASSLRVQGAATGELFF. CDR3 nucleotides: TGTGCCAGCAGCCTAAGGGTCCAGGGGGCGGCAACCGGGGAGCTGTTTTTT.

The V call is TRBV30, the J call TRBJ2-3; TRBD2 might be the D (6 bases). The V end lost 2 bases, the J end lost 2 bases, and 17 bases lay between the germline ends. Germline CDR1 and CDR2: GTSNPN and SVGIG (reference sequence). The CDR3 has 16 amino acids. The DNA of the CDR3 is TGTGCCTGGAGTCCCGGGCTGGCGGGGTTCACAGATACGCAGTATTTT. Residues: CAWSPGLAGFTDTQYF.

The rearrangement links TRBV29-1 to TRBJ2-2; 7 bases agree with TRBD1. The CDR3 is 13 amino acids. Trimming cost V 7 bases and J 2 bases; bases outside gene matches: 4. Germline V CDR1 and CDR2: SQVTM, ANQGSEA. The CDR3 reads CSARTGNTGELFF. The CDR3 coding sequence is TGCAGCGCCCGGACAGGAAACACCGGGGAGCTGTTTTTT.

This rearrangement joins TRBV23-1 to TRBJ1-5; the D gene is possibly TRBD1 (6 bases). TRBV23-1 is identified as an open reading frame with a role that is uncertain. V lost 0 bases and J 2 bases, leaving 14 bases between the germline ends. This CDR3 has 17 residues. DNA for the CDR3: TGCGCCAGCAGTCAATCGACTTGGACAGTGGGCAATCAGCCCCAGCATTTT. As protein: CASSQSTWTVGNQPQHF.

The V gene is TRBV5-1, the J gene TRBJ2-3, with D perhaps matching TRBD1 (5 bases). The V end lost 4 bases, the J end lost 5 bases, and 14 bases lay between the germline ends. Germline CDR1 reads SGHRS; CDR2 reads YFSETQ. The CDR3 contains 14 residues. The CDR3, as DNA: TGCGCCAGCAGCCCGACCGAACAGGTAGATACGCAGTATTTT. This sequence encodes CASSPTEQVDTQYF.

This rearrangement joins TRBV2 to TRBJ2-6; D gene unclear. CDR1 is SNHLY and CDR2 is FYNNEI in the germline V gene. The CDR3 contains 15 residues. Trimming pared 3 bases from V and 0 bases from J, leaving 6 bases between. The CDR3 reads CASSDSRSGANVLTF. The CDR3 nucleotides read TGTGCCAGCAGTGACAGTCGCTCTGGGGCCAACGTCCTGACTTTC.

The chain is built from TRBV4-2 and TRBJ2-7; possible D gene TRBD2, 7 bases. The CDR3 sequence is 16 residues long. Trimming took off 4 bases at V and 0 bases at J, with 16 bases between the two ends. Looked up from germline, CDR1 is LGHNA and CDR2 is YNFKEQ. DNA for the CDR3: TGTGCCAGCAGCCCAGGGGTGGCGGGGGACTCCTACGAGCAGTACTTC. The encoded protein is CASSPGVAGDSYEQYF.

The chain joins TRBV5-1 to TRBJ2-7, with 9 bases lining up with TRBD1. The CDR3 runs to 17 residues. Losses at the gene ends were 4 bases for V and 2 bases for J; bases not matched to a gene: 13. Germline V CDR1 and CDR2: SGHRS, YFSETQ. CDR3 in DNA: TGCGCCAGCAGCCAGAACCCTTCGGGACAGGGAACCTACGAGCAGTACTTC. Its protein product is CASSQNPSGQGTYEQYF. The full variable domain, its missing parts supplied by reference TRBV5-1 and TRBJ2-7, is KAGVTQTPRYLIKTRGQQVTLSCSPISGHRSVSWYQQTPGQGLQFLFEYFSETQRNKGNFPGRFSGRQFSNSRSEMNVSTLELGDSALYLCASSQNPSGQGTYEQYFGPGTRLTVT.

This chain joins TRBV15 and TRBJ2-2; a possible D gene is TRBD1 (6 bases). The V gene lost 5 bases and the J gene lost 3 bases, with 13 bases spanning the gap. Looked up from germline, CDR1 is LNHNV and CDR2 is YYDKDF (reference sequence). CDR3 length equals 15 residues. The CDR3 loop is CATSSRTDYTGELFF. The CDR3 DNA reads TGTGCCACCAGCTCCCGGACAGACTACACCGGGGAGCTGTTTTTT.

Comment on this clone: The junction and the germline gene differ at one end; a read error may be behind it. The V gene is TRBV6-1, the J gene TRBJ1-6; no firm D call. The CDR3 runs to 12 residues. Germline CDR1 and CDR2: MNHNS and SASEGT. CDR3 DNA: TGTGCCAGCGGTGAGTTGGCTTCACCCCTCCACTTT. Translated: CASGELASPLHF.